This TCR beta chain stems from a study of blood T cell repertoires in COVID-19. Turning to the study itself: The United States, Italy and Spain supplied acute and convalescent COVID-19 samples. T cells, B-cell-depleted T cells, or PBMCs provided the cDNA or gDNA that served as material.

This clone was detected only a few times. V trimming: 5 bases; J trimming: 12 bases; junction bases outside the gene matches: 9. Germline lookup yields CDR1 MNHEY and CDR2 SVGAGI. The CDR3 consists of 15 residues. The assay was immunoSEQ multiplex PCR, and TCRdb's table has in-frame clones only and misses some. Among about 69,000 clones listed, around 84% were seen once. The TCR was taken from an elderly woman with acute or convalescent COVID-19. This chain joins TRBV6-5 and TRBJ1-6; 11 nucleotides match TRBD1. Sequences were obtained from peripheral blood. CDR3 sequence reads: CASSPGTGGGVPLHF. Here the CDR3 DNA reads TGTGCCAGCAGTCCCGGGACAGGGGGTGGGGTACCCCTCCACTTT.